The 27 T cell receptor beta chains presented below share a single source sample, sequenced in a study of blood T cells in healthy people across ages. Then a second PCR, running about 7 to 11 cycles, was carried out with a sample-barcoded 5' primer and a J-beta primer mix. One entry per CDR3 protein, called by TCRdb with MiXCR from the 5' RACE reads. The table includes 1.8 million or so distinct CDR3 sequences, 30% to 40% detected once. Material: blood. All receptors come from a human donor in good health.

The table lists this clonotype with a few counts. The chain links TRBV29-1 to TRBJ2-1; tentative D call: TRBD1 (7 bases). V was cut by 5 bases and J by 10 bases, with 15 bases left in between. CDR1 SQVTM and CDR2 ANQGSEA come from the germline V gene. The CDR3 extends over 12 amino acids. Written as DNA, the CDR3 is TGCAGCGTTTGGGCAGGGGGAGGCGAGCAGTTCTTC. It yields the protein CSVWAGGGEQFF.

This clonotype came up a few times. The rearrangement links TRBV20-1 to TRBJ1-1, with 9 bases aligning to TRBD1. The trim removed 3 bases at V and 0 bases at J, leaving 2 bases unmatched. From germline, CDR1 is DFQATT and CDR2 SNEGSKA (reference sequence). The CDR3 totals 14 residues. The CDR3 DNA follows: TGCAGTGCTAGTAGACAGGGGGTGAACACTGAAGCTTTCTTT. Its protein is CSASRQGVNTEAFF.

In regard to this clonotype: The junction and the germline gene differ at one end; a read error may be behind it. The gene calls are TRBV9 and TRBJ2-4, with 10 bases lining up with TRBD1. The germline V gene encodes CDR1 SGDLS and CDR2 YYNGEE. CDR3 length: 21 residues. The CDR3 nucleotides read TGTGCCAGCAGCCACCAACCCGCAGGGACAGGGGAATCCGTTGCCAAAAACATTCGGTACTTC. This encodes CASSHQPAGTGESVAKNIRYF.

V and J are TRBV20-1 and TRBJ2-3, with TRBD2 matching 7 bases. Germline V gene data show CDR1 as DFQATT and CDR2 as SNEGSKA (reference sequence). V gave up 5 bases and J gave up 5 bases; unmatched junction bases: 4. The CDR3 consists of 12 residues. The CDR3 here is CSAGLVIDTQYF. The CDR3 region has the DNA TGCAGTGCTGGACTAGTGATAGATACGCAGTATTTT.

The chain links TRBV4-3 to TRBJ1-1; the D is unclear. Trimming took off 3 bases at V and 1 base at J, with 12 bases between the two ends. The CDR3 is 15 residues long. The V gene's germline CDR1 is LGHNA and CDR2 YSLEER. CDR3 coding DNA: TGCGCCAGCAGCCATACCGGACTTTCGAACACTGAAGCTTTCTTT. The encoded protein is CASSHTGLSNTEAFF.

In this sample, this clonotype turned up once. The V and J genes are TRBV7-2 and TRBJ1-1; D unclear. The length of the CDR3 is 15 residues. Germline V gene sequence: CDR1 SGHTA, CDR2 FQGNSA. V shed 1 base and J shed 2 bases, with 11 bases lying between them. Here the CDR3 DNA reads TGTGCCAGCAGCTTAGACCGGGTGATTAACACTGAAGCTTTCTTT. Encoded protein: CASSLDRVINTEAFF.

This chain uses TRBV5-1 with TRBJ2-3, with TRBD1 matching 8 bases. J lost 3 bases, V lost 4 bases, and 7 bases had no gene match. The CDR3 is 15 residues long. Germline values: CDR1 SGHRS, CDR2 YFSETQ. DNA of the CDR3: TGCGCCAGCAGCCTCCAGGGGGCGCAGACAGATACGCAGTATTTT. The encoded protein is CASSLQGAQTDTQYF.

The genes are TRBV28 and TRBJ2-5, with TRBD2 matching 10 bases. J was trimmed by 5 bases and V by 11 bases; bases with no gene match: 11. The germline CDR1 and CDR2 sequences are MDHEN and SYDVKM. The CDR3 runs to 14 residues. DNA for the CDR3: TGTGCCGTGCAGCCCAGCGGGGGGGGTGAGACCCAGTACTTC. Translation gives CAVQPSGGGETQYF.

This clonotype was found a few times. The V call is TRBV20-1, the J call TRBJ2-5; TRBD2 aligns across 10 bases. Germline loops: CDR1 DFQATT, CDR2 SNEGSKA (reference sequence). The ends lost 1 base at V and 1 base at J; junction bases unmatched: 15. The CDR3 contains 19 residues. The CDR3 DNA reads as TGCAGTGCTAGAGGTCCTCTAGCGGGGGCCCCGTCGTTCCAAGAGACCCAGTACTTC. It codes for CSARGPLAGAPSFQETQYF.

This clonotype came up once. The chain has TRBV10-3 and TRBJ2-5; 9 bases match TRBD2. The CDR3 loop spans 14 amino acids. The germline V gene has CDR1 ENHRY and CDR2 SYGVKD. Trimming removed 8 bases from V and 6 bases from J; junction bases left unmatched: 10. CDR3 protein: CAIRAGGGAQTQYF. The CDR3, as DNA: TGTGCCATCCGTGCGGGCGGGGGGGCTCAGACCCAGTACTTC.

Regarding this clonotype: A read error may produce the germline difference seen at one junction end. The V gene is TRBV11-1, the J gene TRBJ2-1; the D gene is possibly TRBD2 (6 bases). Germline values: CDR1 SGHAT, CDR2 FQDESV (reference sequence). This CDR3 spans 18 amino acids. CDR3 in DNA: TGCGCCAGCAGCCAAATCGGCTTGGAGGGAAGCTCCTACAATGAGCAGTTCTTC. This sequence encodes CASSQIGLEGSSYNEQFF.

The gene calls are TRBV5-1 and TRBJ1-1; D is uncertain. The V gene lost 0 bases and the J gene lost 3 bases, with 18 bases spanning the gap. The CDR3 consists of 17 residues. Germline V gene data show CDR1 as SGHRS and CDR2 as YFSETQ. In DNA form, the CDR3 reads TGCGCCAGCAGCTTGGTATTCCGGAGGGAGAGTGACACTGAAGCTTTCTTT. This codes for CASSLVFRRESDTEAFF.

This clonotype was observed a handful of times. This chain links TRBV20-1 with TRBJ2-5; D unresolved. Germline CDR1 and CDR2: DFQATT and SNEGSKA (reference sequence). Trimming shortened V by 3 bases and J by 0 bases, and 11 bases separated the two germline ends. The CDR3 sequence is 14 residues long. The CDR3 is CSARDQPYQETQYF. The DNA of the CDR3 is TGCAGTGCTAGGGACCAACCCTACCAAGAGACCCAGTACTTC.

As concerns this clonotype: A far larger clone is one base from this, pointing to a likely read error. The chain's CDR3 is CAGSQEGDTQYF. CDR3 DNA: TGTGCCGGCAGCCAAGAAGGAGATACGCAGTATTTT. The gene calls are TRBV3-1 and TRBJ2-3; D is unclear. Germline CDR1 and CDR2: LGHDT and YNNKEL (reference sequence). The CDR3 covers 12 residues.

V is TRBV5-1 and J is TRBJ2-3; D gene ambiguous. This CDR3 comprises 11 residues. Germline loops: CDR1 SGHRS, CDR2 YFSETQ. Between the trimmed V and J ends, which lost 0 bases and 11 bases, there was a span of 7 bases. The CDR3 here is CASSLVLRQYF. The CDR3 bases are TGCGCCAGCAGCTTGGTATTAAGGCAGTATTTT.

The chain joins TRBV6-1 to TRBJ2-7; 11 bases match TRBD2. CDR1 and CDR2 (germline): MNHNS, SASEGT. The V segment lost 2 bases and the J segment 2 bases; nucleotides outside the gene matches: 2. The CDR3 is made up of 15 amino acids. The CDR3 sequence is CASSESLAGAYEQYF. The CDR3 DNA is TGTGCCAGCAGTGAATCACTAGCGGGGGCCTACGAGCAGTACTTC.

This clonotype was observed a few times. V usage is TRBV7-8 and J usage is TRBJ1-2; 12 nucleotides agree with TRBD1. Germline lookup yields CDR1 SGHVS and CDR2 FQNEAQ. V lost 7 bases to trimming and J lost 4 bases; unmatched junction nucleotides: 13. The CDR3 loop spans 17 amino acids. The DNA for the CDR3 is TGTGCCAGCACCATAAGGGGACAGGGGGCTGTAGGCTATGGCTACACCTTC. It translates to CASTIRGQGAVGYGYTF.

This clonotype was detected ten times or more. The chain joins TRBV28 to TRBJ1-2; no clear D gene. V lost 2 bases and J lost 2, with 3 bases in between. This CDR3 has 12 residues. The germline gives CDR1 MDHEN, CDR2 SYDVKM. In DNA, the CDR3 is TGTGCCAGCAGTTTACGGAACTATGGCTACACCTTC. Its protein is CASSLRNYGYTF.

V gene TRBV6-1 combines with J gene TRBJ1-2, with 10 bases matching TRBD1. CDR3 length equals 13 residues. The V gene end was trimmed by 8 bases and the J gene end by 4 bases; junction bases not matched to a gene: 4. Looked up from germline, CDR1 is MNHNS and CDR2 is SASEGT. The CDR3 sequence: CASGQGESYGYTF. The CDR3 nucleotides are TGTGCCAGCGGACAGGGGGAGAGCTATGGCTACACCTTC.

DNA of the CDR3: TGCAGTGCTAGAGATATAAGGCTAGCGGGGGGGTACAATGAGCAGTTCTTC. Its protein is CSARDIRLAGGYNEQFF. The chain couples TRBV20-1 to TRBJ2-1; TRBD2 matches 12 bases. This CDR3 is 17 amino acids long. The J segment lost 4 bases and the V segment lost 0 bases, leaving 7 bases of the junction unmatched. The germline V gene encodes CDR1 DFQATT and CDR2 SNEGSKA (reference sequence).

For this clonotype: The junction does not match germline at one end; this may be a read error. This chain links TRBV29-1 with TRBJ1-2; 9 bases are a match to TRBD1. The CDR3 spans 13 residues. The germline gives CDR1 SQVTM, CDR2 ANQGSEA. Here the CDR3 reads CSAEWDREGGHTF. DNA of the CDR3: TGCAGCGCCGAGTGGGACAGGGAGGGTGGCCACACCTTC.

As concerns this clonotype: Relative to the germline gene, one junction end is altered; a read error may explain this. The CDR3 bases are TGCGCCGGCAGCTCCACAAACGACCAATACGAGCAGTACTTC. Protein product: CAGSSTNDQYEQYF. The chain joins TRBV5-1 to TRBJ2-7, with D uncertain. The germline V gene encodes CDR1 SGHRS and CDR2 YFSETQ. The CDR3 covers 14 residues.

This chain joins TRBV11-2 and TRBJ2-5, with TRBD2 matching over 11 bases. The V gene's germline CDR1 is SGHAT and CDR2 FQNNGV. CDR3 size: 14 residues. Trimming cost V 5 bases and J 7 bases; bases outside gene matches: 6. This CDR3 reads CASSPIAGGSTQYF. CDR3 DNA: TGTGCCAGCAGCCCAATAGCGGGGGGGTCGACCCAGTACTTC.

The rearrangement joins TRBV20-1 to TRBJ2-7, with TRBD2 as a possible D gene (5 bases). CDR1 and CDR2 from the germline V gene are DFQATT and SNEGSKA (reference sequence). Deletions cut 3 bases from V and 2 bases from J, with 14 bases between. The CDR3 loop spans 14 amino acids. This CDR3 is CSARRALNPYEQYF. The DNA of the CDR3 is TGCAGTGCTAGGCGGGCACTGAACCCCTACGAGCAGTACTTC.

This clonotype appeared a few times. The rearrangement links TRBV29-1 to TRBJ1-2, with D possibly being TRBD1 (5 bases). Germline CDR1 SQVTM, CDR2 ANQGSEA. V lost 1 base and J lost 0, with 15 bases in between. This CDR3 is 16 amino acids long. The CDR3 DNA is TGCAGCGTTGAAGGTGGCTTCCGGGGGTCTAACTATGGCTACACCTTC. Amino acid sequence: CSVEGGFRGSNYGYTF.

This chain links TRBV5-1 with TRBJ1-2; possibly TRBD1 for D (6 bases). Trimming left V 2 bases short and J 3 bases short, with 14 bases between. The CDR3 is 15 residues long. The germline V gene has CDR1 SGHRS and CDR2 YFSETQ. The CDR3 region has the DNA TGCGCCAGCAGCTTATCCGCGACAGGTTACTATGGCTACACCTTC. Amino acid sequence: CASSLSATGYYGYTF. The full variable domain, completed using reference TRBV5-1 and TRBJ1-2, is KAGVTQTPRYLIKTRGQQVTLSCSPISGHRSVSWYQQTPGQGLQFLFEYFSETQRNKGNFPGRFSGRQFSNSRSEMNVSTLELGDSALYLCASSLSATGYYGYTFGSGTRLTVV.

This clonotype was recorded a few times. The rearrangement links TRBV13 to TRBJ1-1, with a tentative D call TRBD1 (5 bases). V was shortened by 4 bases and J by 0 bases, with 12 bases between the two germline ends. The CDR3 is 15 amino acids. Germline loops: CDR1 PRHDT, CDR2 FYEKMQ (reference sequence). Here the CDR3 DNA reads TGTGCCAGCAGCTCCCCGGACACCATGAACACTGAAGCTTTCTTT. This translates into CASSSPDTMNTEAFF.